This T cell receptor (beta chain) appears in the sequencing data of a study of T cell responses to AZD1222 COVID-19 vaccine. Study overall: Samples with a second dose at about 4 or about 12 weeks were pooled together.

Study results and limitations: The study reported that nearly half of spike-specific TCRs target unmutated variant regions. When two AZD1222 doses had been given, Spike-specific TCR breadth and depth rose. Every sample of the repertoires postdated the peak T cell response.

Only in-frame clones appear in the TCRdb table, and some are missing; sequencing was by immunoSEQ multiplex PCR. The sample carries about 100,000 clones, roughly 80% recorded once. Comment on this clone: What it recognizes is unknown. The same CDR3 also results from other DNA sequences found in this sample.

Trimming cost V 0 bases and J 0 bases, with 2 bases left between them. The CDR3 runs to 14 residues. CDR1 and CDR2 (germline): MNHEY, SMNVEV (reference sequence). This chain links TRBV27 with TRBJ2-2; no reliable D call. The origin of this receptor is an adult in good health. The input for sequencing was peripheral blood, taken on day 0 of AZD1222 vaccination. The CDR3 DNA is TGTGCCAGCAGTTTATCTCCGAACACCGGGGAGCTGTTTTTT. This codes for CASSLSPNTGELFF.